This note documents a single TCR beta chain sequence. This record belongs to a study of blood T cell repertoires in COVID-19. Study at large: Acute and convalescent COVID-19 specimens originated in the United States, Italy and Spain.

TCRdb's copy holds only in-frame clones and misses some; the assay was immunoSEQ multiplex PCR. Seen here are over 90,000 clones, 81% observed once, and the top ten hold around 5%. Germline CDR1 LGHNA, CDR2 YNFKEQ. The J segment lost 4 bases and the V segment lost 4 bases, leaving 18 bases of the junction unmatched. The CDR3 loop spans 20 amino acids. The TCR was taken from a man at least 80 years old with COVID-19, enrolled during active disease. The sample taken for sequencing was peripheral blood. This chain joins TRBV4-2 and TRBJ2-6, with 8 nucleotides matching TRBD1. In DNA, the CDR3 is TGTGCCAGCAGCCCAGGAGGGACAGGTGAAGTGGGGAGAGGGGCCAACGTCCTGACTTTC. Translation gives CASSPGGTGEVGRGANVLTF.